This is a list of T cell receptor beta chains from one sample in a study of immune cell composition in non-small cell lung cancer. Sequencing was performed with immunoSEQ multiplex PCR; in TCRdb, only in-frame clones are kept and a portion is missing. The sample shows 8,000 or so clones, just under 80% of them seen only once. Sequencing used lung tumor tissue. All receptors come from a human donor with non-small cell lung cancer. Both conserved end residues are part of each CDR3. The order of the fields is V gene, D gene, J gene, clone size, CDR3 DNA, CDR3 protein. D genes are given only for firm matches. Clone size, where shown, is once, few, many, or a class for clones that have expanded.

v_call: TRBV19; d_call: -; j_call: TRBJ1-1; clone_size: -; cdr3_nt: TGTGCCAGTAGTATGGTGGGACTTGAAGCTTTCTTT; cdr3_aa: CASSMVGLEAFF
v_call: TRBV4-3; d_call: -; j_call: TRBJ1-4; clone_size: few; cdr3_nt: TGCGCCAGCAGCCCCGAGACTTCAGGAGGCTATGAAAAACTGTTTTTT; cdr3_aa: CASSPETSGGYEKLFF
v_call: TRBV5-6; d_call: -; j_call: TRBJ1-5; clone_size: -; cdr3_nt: TGTGCCAGCAGTACCGGGGGGCGCCAGCCCCAGCATTTT; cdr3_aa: CASSTGGRQPQHF
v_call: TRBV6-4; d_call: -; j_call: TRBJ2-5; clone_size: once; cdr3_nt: TGTGCCAGCAGTCCCAGGACACGGGAGACCCAGTACTTC; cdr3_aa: CASSPRTRETQYF
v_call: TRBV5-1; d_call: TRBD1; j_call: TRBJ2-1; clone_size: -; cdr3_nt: TGCGCCAGCAGGATACAGGGGGCGCAGGATGAGCAGTTCTTC; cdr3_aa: CASRIQGAQDEQFF
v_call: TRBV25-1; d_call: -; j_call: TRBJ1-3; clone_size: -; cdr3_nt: TGTGCCAGCAGCGCAGGATTCTCTGGAAACACCATATATTTT; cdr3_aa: CASSAGFSGNTIYF
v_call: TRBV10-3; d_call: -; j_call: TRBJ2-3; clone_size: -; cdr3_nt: TGTGCCATCAGTGAGTCTACGGCAGATACGCAGTATTTT; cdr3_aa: CAISESTADTQYF
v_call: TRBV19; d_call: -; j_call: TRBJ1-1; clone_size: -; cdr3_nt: TGTGCCAGTAGTATATCAGTTTGGACTGAAGCTTTCTTT; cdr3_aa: CASSISVWTEAFF
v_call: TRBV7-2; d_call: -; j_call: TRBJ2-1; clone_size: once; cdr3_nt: TGTGCCAGCAGCTTAATCCGGGGGGCTCATGAGCAGTTCTTC; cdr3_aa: CASSLIRGAHEQFF
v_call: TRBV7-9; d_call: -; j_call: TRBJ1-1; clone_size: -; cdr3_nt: TGTGCCAGCAGCTTGTTCCCCCCGGGAGATACTGAAGCTTTCTTT; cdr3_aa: CASSLFPPGDTEAFF
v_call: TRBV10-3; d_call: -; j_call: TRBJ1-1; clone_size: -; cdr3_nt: TGTGCCATCAGTGAGTCGAGGCAGGCGAACACTGAAGCTTTCTTT; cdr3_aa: CAISESRQANTEAFF
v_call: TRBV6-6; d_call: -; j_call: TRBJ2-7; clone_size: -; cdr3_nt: TGTGCCAGCAGGGACACTTCTCCCCCCTACGAGCAGTACTTC; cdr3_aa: CASRDTSPPYEQYF
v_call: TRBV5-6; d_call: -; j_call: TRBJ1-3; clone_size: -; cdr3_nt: TGTGCCAGCAGCTTGACAGTCTCTGGAAACACCATATATTTT; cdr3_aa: CASSLTVSGNTIYF
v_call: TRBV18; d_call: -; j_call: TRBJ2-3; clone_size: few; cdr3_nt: TGTGCCAGCTCACCACCGTCCGTCACAGATACGCAGTATTTT; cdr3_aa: CASSPPSVTDTQYF
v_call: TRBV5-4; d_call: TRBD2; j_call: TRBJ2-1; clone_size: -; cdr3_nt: TGTGCCAGCAGCCCGGGACTAGCGGGGGGCAACAATGAGCAGTTCTTC; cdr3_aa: CASSPGLAGGNNEQFF
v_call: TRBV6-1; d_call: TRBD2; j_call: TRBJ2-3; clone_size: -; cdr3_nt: TGTGCCAGCAGTGCGCGGCGGGGGGCCAACCCAGATACGCAGTATTTT; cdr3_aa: CASSARRGANPDTQYF
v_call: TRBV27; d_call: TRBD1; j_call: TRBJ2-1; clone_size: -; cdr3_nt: TGTGCCAGCAGTCCCCCACAGGGGCCCTACAATGAGCAGTTCTTC; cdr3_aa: CASSPPQGPYNEQFF
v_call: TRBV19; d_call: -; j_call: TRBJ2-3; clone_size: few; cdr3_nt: TGTGCCAGTAGTACAGCCATACTCACAGATACGCAGTATTTT; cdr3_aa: CASSTAILTDTQYF
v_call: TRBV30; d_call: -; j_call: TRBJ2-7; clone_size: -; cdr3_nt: TGTGCCTGTGGCGGGACGTTGAGCTCCTACGAGCAGTACTTC; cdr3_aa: CACGGTLSSYEQYF
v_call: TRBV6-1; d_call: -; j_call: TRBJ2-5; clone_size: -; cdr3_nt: TGTGCCAGCAGTCCCAGGACACGGGAGACCCAGTACTTC; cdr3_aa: CASSPRTRETQYF
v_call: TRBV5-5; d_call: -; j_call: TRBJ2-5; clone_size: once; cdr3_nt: TGTGCCAGCAGCTTGCTTTCGAGGGGCGGTTCGGGAGAGACCCAGTACTTC; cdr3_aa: CASSLLSRGGSGETQYF
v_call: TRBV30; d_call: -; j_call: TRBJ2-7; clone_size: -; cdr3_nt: TGTGCCTGGAGTGTACCCGGTTCCAACGAGCAGTACTTC; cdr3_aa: CAWSVPGSNEQYF
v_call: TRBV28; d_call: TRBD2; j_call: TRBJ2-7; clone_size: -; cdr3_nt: TGTGCCAGCAGTCGGGCGGGGGGATGGTACGAGCAGTACTTC; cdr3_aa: CASSRAGGWYEQYF
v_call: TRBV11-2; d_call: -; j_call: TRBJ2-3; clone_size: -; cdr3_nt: TGTGCCAGCAGCCCTCGGGTGGCAGATACGCAGTATTTT; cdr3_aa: CASSPRVADTQYF
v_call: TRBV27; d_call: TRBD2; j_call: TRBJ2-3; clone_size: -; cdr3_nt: TGTGCCAGCAGTTTGCTAGCGGGTGGCACAGATACGCAGTATTTT; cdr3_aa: CASSLLAGGTDTQYF
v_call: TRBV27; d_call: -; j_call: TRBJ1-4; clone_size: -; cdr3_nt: TGTGCCAGCAGTTTTTCGGGATATGAAAAACTGTTTTTT; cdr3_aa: CASSFSGYEKLFF
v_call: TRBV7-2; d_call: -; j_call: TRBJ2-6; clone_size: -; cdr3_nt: TGTGCCAGCAGCCGCGGACAGACTGGGGCCAACGTCCTGACTTTC; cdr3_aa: CASSRGQTGANVLTF
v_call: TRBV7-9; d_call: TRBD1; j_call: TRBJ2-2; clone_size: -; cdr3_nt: TGTGCCAGCAGCTTAGCAGGGGGCGCCGGGGAGCTGTTTTTT; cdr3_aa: CASSLAGGAGELFF
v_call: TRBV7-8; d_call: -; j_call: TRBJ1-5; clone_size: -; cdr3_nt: TGTGCCAGCACCCGTGGGCTTAGCAATCAGCCCCAGCATTTT; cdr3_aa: CASTRGLSNQPQHF
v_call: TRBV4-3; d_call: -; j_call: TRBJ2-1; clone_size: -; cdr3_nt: TGCGCCAGCAGCCAAGAGGGTTGGAATGAGCAGTTCTTC; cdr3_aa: CASSQEGWNEQFF
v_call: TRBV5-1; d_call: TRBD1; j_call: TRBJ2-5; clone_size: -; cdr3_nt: TGCGCCAGCAGCATTGGACAGGGCGGAGAGACCCAGTACTTC; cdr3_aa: CASSIGQGGETQYF
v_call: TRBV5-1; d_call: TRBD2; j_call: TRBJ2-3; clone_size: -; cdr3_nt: TGCGCCAGCAGCCCGGGTCTAGCGGGACCCACAGATACGCAGTATTTT; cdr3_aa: CASSPGLAGPTDTQYF
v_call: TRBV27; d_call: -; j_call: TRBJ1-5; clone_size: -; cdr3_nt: TGTGCCAGCAGTTTCCGCCAGGGGCTCGGTCAGCCCCAGCATTTT; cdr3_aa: CASSFRQGLGQPQHF